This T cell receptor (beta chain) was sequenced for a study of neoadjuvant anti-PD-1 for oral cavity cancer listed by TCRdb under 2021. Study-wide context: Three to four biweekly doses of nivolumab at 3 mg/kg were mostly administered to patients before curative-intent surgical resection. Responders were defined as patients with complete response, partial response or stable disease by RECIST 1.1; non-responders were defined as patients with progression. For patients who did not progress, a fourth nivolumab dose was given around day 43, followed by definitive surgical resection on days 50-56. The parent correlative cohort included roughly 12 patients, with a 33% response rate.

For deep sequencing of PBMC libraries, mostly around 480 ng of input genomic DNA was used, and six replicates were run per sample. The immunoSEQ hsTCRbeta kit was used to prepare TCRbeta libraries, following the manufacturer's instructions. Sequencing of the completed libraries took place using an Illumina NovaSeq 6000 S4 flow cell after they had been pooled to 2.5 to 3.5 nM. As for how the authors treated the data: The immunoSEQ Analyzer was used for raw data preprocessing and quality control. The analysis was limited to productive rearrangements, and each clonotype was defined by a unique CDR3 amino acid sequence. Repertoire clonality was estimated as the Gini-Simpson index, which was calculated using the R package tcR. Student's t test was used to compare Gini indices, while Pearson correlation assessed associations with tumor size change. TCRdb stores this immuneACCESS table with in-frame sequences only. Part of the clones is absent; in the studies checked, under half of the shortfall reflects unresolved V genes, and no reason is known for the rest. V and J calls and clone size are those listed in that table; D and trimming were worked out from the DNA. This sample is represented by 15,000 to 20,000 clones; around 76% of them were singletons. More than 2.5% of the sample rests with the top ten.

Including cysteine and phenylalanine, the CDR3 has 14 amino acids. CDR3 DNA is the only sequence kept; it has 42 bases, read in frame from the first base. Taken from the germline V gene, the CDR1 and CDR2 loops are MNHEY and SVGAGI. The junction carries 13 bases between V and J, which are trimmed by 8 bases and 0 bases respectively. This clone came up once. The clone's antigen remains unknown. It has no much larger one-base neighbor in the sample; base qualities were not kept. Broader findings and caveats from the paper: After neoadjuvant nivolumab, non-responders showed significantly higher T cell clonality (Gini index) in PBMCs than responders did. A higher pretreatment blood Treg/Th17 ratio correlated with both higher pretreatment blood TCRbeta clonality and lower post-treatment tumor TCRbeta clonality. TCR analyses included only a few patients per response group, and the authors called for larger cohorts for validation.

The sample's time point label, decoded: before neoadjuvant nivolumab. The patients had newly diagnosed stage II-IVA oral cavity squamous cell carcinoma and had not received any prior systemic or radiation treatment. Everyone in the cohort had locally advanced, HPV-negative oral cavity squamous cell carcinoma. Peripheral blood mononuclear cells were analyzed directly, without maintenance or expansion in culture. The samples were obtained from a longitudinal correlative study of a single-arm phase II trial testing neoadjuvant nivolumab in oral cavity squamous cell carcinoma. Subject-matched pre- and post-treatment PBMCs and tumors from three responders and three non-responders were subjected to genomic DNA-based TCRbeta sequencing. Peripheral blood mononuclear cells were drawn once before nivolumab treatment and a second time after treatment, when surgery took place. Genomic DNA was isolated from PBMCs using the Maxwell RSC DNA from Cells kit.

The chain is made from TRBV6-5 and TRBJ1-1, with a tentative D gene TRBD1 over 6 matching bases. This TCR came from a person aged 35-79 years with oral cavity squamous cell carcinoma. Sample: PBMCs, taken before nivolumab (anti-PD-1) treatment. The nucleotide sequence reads TGTGCCAGCTGTCGGGGGGGCTTGAACACTGAAGCTTTCTTT. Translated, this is CASCRGGLNTEAFF.